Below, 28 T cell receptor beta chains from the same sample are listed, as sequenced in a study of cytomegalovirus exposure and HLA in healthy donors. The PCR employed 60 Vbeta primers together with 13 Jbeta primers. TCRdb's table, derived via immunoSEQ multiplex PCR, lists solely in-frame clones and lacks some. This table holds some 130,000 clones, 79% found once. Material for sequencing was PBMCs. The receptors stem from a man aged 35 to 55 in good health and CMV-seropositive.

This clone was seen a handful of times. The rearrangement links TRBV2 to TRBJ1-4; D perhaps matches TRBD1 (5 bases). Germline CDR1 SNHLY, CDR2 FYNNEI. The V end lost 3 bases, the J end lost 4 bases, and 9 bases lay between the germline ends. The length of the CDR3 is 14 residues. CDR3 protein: CASSDREGNEKLFF. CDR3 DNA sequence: TGTGCCAGCAGTGACAGGGAGGGTAATGAAAAACTGTTTTTT. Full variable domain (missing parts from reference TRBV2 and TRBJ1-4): EPEVTQTPSHQVTQMGQEVILRCVPISNHLYFYWYRQILGQKVEFLVSFYNNEISEKSEIFDDQFSVERPDGSNFTLKIRSTKLEDSAMYFCASSDREGNEKLFFGSGTQLSVL.

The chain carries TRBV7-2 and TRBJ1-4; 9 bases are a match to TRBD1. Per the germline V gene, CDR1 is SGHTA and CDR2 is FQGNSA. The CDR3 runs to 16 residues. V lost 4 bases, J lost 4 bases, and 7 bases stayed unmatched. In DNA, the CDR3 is TGTGCCAGCAGCTCCGACAGGGGGGGCGGTAATGAAAAACTGTTTTTT. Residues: CASSSDRGGGNEKLFF.

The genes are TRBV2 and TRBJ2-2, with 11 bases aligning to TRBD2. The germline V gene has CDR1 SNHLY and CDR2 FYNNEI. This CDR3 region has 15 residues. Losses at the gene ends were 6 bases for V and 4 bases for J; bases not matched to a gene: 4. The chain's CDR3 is CASSISGRATGELFF. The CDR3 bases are TGTGCCAGCAGCATTAGCGGGAGGGCCACCGGGGAGCTGTTTTTT.

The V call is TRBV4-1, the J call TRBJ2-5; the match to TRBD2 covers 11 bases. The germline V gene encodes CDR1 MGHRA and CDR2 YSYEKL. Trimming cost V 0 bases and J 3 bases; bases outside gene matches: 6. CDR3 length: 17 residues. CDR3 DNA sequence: TGCGCCAGCAGCCAAGAGGGGACTAGCGGAGTTAAAGAGACCCAGTACTTC. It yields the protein CASSQEGTSGVKETQYF.

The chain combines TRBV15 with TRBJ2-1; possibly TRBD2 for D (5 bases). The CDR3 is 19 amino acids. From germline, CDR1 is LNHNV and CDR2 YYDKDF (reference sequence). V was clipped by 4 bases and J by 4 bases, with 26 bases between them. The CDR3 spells CATSTLDVVVGRGYNEQFF. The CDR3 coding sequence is TGTGCCACCAGCACGCTGGACGTCGTGGTAGGGAGAGGGTACAATGAGCAGTTCTTC.

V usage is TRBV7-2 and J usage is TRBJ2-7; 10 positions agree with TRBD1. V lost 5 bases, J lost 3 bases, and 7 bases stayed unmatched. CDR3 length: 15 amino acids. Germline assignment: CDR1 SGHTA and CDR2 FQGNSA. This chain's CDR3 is CASSPGTGENYEQYF. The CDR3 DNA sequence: TGTGCCAGCAGCCCAGGGACAGGGGAAAACTACGAGCAGTACTTC.

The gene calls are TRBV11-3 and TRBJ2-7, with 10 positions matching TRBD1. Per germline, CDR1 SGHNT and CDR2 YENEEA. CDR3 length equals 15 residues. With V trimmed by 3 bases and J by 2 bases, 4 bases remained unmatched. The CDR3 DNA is TGTGCCAGCAGCTTGGGGACAGGGGTCGCCTACGAGCAGTACTTC. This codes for CASSLGTGVAYEQYF.

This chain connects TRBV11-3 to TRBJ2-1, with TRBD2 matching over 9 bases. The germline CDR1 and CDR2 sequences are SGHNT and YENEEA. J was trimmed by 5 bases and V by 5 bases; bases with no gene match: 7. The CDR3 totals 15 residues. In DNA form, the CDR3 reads TGTGCCAGCAGCCCGCGGGAGGGTACCGACAATGAGCAGTTCTTC. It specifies CASSPREGTDNEQFF.

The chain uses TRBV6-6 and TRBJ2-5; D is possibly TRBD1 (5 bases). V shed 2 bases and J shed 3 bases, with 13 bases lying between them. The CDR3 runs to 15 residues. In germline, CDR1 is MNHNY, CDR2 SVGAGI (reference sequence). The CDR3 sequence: CASSYRFQGEETQYF. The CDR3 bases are TGTGCCAGCAGTTACCGATTCCAGGGTGAAGAGACCCAGTACTTC.

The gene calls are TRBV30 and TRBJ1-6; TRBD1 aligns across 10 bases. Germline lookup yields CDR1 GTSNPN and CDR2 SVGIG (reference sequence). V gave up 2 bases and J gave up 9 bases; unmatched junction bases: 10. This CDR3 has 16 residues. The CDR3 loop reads CAWSSGQGNLGSPLHF. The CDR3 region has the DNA TGTGCCTGGAGTTCGGGACAGGGGAATTTAGGTTCACCCCTCCACTTT.

The chain's CDR3 is CASSWGAGDNEQFF. DNA for the CDR3: TGTGCCAGCAGCTGGGGAGCGGGAGACAATGAGCAGTTCTTC. V usage is TRBV5-6 and J usage is TRBJ2-1; 8 bases line up with TRBD2. Germline CDR1 SGHDT, CDR2 YYEEEE. J lost 5 bases, V lost 3 bases, and 4 bases had no gene match. This CDR3 contains 14 residues.

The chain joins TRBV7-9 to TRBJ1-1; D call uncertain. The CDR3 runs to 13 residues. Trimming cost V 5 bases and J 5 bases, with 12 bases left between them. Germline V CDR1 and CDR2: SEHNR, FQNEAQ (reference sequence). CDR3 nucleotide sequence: TGTGCCAGCAGCCAGGCCGACGAGACTGAAGCTTTCTTT. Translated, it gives CASSQADETEAFF.

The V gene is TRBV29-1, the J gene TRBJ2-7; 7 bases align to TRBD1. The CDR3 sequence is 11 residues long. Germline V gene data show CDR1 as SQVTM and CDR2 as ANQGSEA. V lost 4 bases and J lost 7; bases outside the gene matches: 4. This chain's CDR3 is CSVATGEEQYF. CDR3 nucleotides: TGCAGCGTTGCAACAGGGGAGGAGCAGTACTTC.

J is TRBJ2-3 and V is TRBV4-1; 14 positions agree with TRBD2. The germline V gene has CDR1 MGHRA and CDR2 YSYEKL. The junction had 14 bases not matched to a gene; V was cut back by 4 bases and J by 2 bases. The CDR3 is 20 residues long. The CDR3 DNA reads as TGCGCCAGCAGCCTCACGGGGCGACTAGCGGGAGGGCGTAACACAGATACGCAGTATTTT. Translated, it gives CASSLTGRLAGGRNTDTQYF.

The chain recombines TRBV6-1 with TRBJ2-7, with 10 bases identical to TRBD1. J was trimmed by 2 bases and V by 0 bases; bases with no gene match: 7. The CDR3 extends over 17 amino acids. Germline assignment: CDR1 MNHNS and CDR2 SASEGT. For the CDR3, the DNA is TGTGCCAGCAGTGAAGCACTTCTGGGACAGGGGACCTACGAGCAGTACTTC. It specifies CASSEALLGQGTYEQYF.

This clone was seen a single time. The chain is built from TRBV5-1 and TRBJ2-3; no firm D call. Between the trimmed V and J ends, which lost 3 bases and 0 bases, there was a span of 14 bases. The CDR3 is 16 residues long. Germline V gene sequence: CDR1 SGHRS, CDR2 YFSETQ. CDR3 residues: CASSSANQASTDTQYF. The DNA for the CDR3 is TGCGCCAGCAGCTCGGCCAACCAGGCGAGCACAGATACGCAGTATTTT.

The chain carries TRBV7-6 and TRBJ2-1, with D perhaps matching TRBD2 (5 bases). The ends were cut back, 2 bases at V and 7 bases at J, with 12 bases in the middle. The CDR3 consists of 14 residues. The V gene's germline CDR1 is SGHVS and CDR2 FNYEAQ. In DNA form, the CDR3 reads TGTGCCAGCAGCTTATTTGTGGGAGTAAATGAGCAGTTCTTC. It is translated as CASSLFVGVNEQFF.

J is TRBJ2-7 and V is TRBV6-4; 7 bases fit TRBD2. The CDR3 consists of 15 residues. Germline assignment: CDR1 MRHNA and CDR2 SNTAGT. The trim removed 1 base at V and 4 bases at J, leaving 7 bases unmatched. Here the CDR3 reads CASSDLSGTMYEQYF. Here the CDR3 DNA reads TGTGCCAGCAGTGACTTATCCGGGACTATGTACGAGCAGTACTTC.

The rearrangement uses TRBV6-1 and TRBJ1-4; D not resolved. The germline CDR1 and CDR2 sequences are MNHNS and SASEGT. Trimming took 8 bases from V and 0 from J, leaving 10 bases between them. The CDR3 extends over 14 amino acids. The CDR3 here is CASVEGPTNEKLFF. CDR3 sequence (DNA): TGTGCCAGCGTGGAGGGTCCAACTAATGAAAAACTGTTTTTT.

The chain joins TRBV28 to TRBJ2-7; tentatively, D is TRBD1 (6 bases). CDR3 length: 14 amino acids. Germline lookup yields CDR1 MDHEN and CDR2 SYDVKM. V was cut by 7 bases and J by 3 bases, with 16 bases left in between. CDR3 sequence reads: CASNDFQGNYEQYF. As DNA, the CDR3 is TGTGCCAGCAACGATTTTCAGGGGAACTACGAGCAGTACTTC.

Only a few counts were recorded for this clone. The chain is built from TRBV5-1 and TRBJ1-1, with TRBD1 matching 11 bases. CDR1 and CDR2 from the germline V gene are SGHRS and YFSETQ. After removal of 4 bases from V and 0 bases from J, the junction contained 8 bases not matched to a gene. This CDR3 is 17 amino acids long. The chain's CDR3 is CASSKGTGGVMNTEAFF. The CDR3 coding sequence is TGCGCCAGCAGCAAAGGGACAGGGGGGGTCATGAACACTGAAGCTTTCTTT.

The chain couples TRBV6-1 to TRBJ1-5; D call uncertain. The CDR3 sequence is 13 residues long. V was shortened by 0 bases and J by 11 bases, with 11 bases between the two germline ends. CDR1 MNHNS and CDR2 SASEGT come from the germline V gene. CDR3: CASSEARGVAQHF. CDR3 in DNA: TGTGCCAGCAGTGAAGCCCGCGGCGTTGCCCAGCATTTT.

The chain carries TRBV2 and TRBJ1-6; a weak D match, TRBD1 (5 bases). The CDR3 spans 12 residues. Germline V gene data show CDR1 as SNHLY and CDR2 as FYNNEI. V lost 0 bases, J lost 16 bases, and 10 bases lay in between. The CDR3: CASSEAGRALHF. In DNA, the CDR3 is TGTGCCAGCAGTGAAGCGGGGCGAGCTCTCCACTTT.

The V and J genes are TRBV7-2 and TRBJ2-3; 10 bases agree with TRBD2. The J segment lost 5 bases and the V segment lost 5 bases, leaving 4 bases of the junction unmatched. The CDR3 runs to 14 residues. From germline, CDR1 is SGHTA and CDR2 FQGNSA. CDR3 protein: CASSPRTSGDTQYF. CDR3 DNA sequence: TGTGCCAGCAGCCCGAGGACTAGCGGAGATACGCAGTATTTT.

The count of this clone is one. Written as DNA, the CDR3 is TGTGCCAGCAGTGAAGGGGCGCGGAGGTCCTACGAGCAGTACTTC. Amino acids: CASSEGARRSYEQYF. This chain connects TRBV6-1 to TRBJ2-7, with a possible D match to TRBD2 (5 bases). V gave up 1 base and J gave up 1 base, with 11 bases separating them. CDR1 MNHNS and CDR2 SASEGT come from the germline V gene. This CDR3 spans 15 amino acids.

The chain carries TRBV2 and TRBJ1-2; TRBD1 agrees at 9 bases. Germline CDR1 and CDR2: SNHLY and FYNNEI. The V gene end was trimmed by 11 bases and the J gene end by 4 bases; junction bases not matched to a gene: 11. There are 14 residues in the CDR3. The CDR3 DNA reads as TGTGCCGGGAAGTCCACAGGGGGCCTCTATGGCTACACCTTC. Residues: CAGKSTGGLYGYTF. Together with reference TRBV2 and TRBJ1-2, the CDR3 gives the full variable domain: EPEVTQTPSHQVTQMGQEVILRCVPISNHLYFYWYRQILGQKVEFLVSFYNNEISEKSEIFDDQFSVERPDGSNFTLKIRSTKLEDSAMYFCAGKSTGGLYGYTFGSGTRLTVV.

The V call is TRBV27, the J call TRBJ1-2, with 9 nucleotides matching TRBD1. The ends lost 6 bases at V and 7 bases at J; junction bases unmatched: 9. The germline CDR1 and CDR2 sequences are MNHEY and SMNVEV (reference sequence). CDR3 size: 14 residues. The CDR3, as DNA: TGTGCCAGCAGGGGACAGGGCTTTGCAAGTGGCTACACCTTC. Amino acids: CASRGQGFASGYTF.

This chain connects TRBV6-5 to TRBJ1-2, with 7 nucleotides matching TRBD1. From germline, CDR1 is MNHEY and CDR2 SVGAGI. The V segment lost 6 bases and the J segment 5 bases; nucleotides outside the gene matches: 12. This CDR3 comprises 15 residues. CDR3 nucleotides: TGTGCCAGCAGACTTCCGGGACAGCAAGAGTATGGCTACACCTTC. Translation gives CASRLPGQQEYGYTF.